The clone carrying this T cell receptor beta chain appeared once. The sample originates from a study of T cell changes during pregnancy in multiple sclerosis. Profiled with immunoSEQ multiplex PCR; TCRdb holds only in-frame clones, not every one. The repertoire holds tens of thousands of clones, with just over 90% as singletons. Germline values: CDR1 LNHDA, CDR2 SQIVND (reference sequence). Trimming removed 4 bases from V and 1 base from J, with 13 bases in between. CDR3 size: 15 residues. The J gene is TRBJ1-2, the V gene TRBV19; D is possibly TRBD1 (5 bases). Sequencing was performed on CD4+ T cells from peripheral blood mononuclear cells, taken in the third trimester of pregnancy. This TCR was recovered from a female donor in good health, enrolled as a control in a pregnancy study. CDR3 bases: TGTGCCAGTAGTAGCGGGACGTATGATAACTATGGCTACACCTTC. It encodes CASSSGTYDNYGYTF. Full variable domain (missing parts from reference TRBV19 and TRBJ1-2): DGGITQSPKYLFRKEGQNVTLSCEQNLNHDAMYWYRQDPGQGLRLIYYSQIVNDFQKGDIAEGYSVSREKKESFPLTVTSAQKNPTAFYLCASSSGTYDNYGYTFGSGTRLTVV.